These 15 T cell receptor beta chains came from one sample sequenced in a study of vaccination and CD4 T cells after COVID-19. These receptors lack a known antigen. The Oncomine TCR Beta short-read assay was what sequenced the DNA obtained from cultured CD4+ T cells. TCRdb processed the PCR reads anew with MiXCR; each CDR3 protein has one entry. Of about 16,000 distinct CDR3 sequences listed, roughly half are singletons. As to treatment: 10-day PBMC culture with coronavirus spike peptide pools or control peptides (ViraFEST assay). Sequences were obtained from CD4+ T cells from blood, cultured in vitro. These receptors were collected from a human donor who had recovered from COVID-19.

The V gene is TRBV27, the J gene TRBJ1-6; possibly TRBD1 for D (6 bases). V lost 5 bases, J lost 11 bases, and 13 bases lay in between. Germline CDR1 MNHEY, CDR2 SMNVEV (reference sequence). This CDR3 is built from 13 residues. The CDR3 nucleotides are TGTGCCAGCAGTCCGGCGGGGGGGCCACCCCTCCACTTT. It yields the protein CASSPAGGPPLHF.

CDR3 in amino acids: CASSMGRAGNEQFF. As DNA, the CDR3 is TGTGCCAGTAGTATGGGGAGGGCTGGCAATGAGCAGTTCTTC. The rearrangement links TRBV19 to TRBJ2-1, with TRBD2 matching 7 bases. The CDR3 runs 14 residues. V lost 3 bases, J lost 6 bases, and 5 bases stayed unmatched. CDR1 is LNHDA, CDR2 SQIVND, per germline (reference sequence).

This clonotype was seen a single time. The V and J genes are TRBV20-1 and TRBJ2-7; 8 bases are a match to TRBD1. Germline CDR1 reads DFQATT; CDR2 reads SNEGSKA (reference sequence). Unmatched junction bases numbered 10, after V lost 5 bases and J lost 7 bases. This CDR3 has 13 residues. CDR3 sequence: CSAGRDRPKEQYF. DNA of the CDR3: TGCAGTGCTGGCCGGGACAGGCCCAAGGAGCAGTACTTC.

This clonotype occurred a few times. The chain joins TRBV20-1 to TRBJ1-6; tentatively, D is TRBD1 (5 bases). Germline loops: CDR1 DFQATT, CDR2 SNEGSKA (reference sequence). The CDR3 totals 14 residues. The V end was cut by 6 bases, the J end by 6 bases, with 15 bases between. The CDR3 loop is CSALLPGLNSPLHF. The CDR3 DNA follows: TGCAGTGCCCTCCTCCCGGGGCTTAATTCACCCCTCCACTTT.

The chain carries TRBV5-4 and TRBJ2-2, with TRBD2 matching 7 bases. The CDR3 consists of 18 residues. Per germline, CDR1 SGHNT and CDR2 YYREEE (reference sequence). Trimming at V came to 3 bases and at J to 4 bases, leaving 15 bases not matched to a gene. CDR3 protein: CASSSLRTGERGTGELFF. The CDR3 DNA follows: TGTGCCAGCAGCTCCCTGAGAACGGGAGAGCGGGGCACCGGGGAGCTGTTTTTT.

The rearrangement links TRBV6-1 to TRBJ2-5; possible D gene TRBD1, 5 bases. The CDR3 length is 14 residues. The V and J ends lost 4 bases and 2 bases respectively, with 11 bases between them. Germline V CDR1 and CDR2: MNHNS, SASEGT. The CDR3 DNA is TGTGCCAGCAGTGCCCCGACAGTTCAAGAGACCCAGTACTTC. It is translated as CASSAPTVQETQYF.

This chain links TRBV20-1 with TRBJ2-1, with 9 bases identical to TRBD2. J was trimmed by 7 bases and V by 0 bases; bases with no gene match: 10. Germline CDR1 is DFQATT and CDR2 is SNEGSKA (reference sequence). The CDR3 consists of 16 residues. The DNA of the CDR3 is TGCAGTGCTAGAGATTCGCGGGGGGGGCTCGTTAATGAGCAGTTCTTC. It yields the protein CSARDSRGGLVNEQFF.

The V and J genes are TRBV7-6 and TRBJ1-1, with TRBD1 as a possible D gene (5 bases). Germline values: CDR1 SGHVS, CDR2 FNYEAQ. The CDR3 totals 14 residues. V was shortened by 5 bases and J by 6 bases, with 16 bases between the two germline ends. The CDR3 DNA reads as TGTGCCAGCAGCCTGGACACCCCCAAGTCTGAAGCTTTCTTT. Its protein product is CASSLDTPKSEAFF.

In DNA form, the CDR3 reads TGTGCCAGCAGCTCGGGAAGGCAGTCCACAGATACGCAGTATTTT. Its protein is CASSSGRQSTDTQYF. V and J are TRBV7-6 and TRBJ2-3; a possible D gene is TRBD2 (5 bases). CDR3 length: 15 residues. V gave up 4 bases and J gave up 2 bases, with 13 bases separating them. CDR1 SGHVS and CDR2 FNYEAQ come from the germline V gene.

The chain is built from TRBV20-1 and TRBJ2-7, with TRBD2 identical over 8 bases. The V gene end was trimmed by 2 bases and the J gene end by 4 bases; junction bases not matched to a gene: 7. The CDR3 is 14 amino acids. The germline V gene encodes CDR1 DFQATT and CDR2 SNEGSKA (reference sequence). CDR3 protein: CSARPIAGPYEQYF. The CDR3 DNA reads TGCAGTGCTAGACCGATAGCGGGGCCGTACGAGCAGTACTTC.

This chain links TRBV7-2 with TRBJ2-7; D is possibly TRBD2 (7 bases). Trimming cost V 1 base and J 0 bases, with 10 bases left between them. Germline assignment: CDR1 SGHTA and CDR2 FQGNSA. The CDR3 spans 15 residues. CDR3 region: CASSLVGGPSYEQYF. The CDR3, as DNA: TGTGCCAGCAGCTTAGTGGGGGGGCCCTCCTACGAGCAGTACTTC.

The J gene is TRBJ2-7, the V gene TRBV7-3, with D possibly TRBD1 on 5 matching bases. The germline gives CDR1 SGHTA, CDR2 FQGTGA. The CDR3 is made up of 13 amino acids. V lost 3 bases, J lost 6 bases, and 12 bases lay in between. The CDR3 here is CASSFQGQSEQYF. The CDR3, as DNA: TGTGCCAGCAGCTTCCAGGGCCAATCCGAGCAGTACTTC.

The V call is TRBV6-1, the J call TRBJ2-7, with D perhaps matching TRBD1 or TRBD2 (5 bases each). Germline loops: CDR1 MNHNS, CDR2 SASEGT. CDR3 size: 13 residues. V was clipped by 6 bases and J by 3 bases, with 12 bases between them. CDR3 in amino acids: CASSPLRGYEQYF. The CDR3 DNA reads TGTGCCAGCAGCCCCTTGAGGGGCTACGAGCAGTACTTC.

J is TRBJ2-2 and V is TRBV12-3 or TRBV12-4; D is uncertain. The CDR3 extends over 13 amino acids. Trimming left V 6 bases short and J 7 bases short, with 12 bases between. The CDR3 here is CASSEWEYGELFF. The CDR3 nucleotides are TGTGCCAGCAGCGAGTGGGAATACGGGGAGCTGTTTTTT.

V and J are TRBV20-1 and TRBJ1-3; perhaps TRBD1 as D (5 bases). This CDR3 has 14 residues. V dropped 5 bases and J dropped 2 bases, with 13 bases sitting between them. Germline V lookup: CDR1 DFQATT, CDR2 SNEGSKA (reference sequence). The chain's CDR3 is CSALDAGAGNTIYF. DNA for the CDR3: TGCAGTGCTCTAGATGCGGGGGCTGGAAACACCATATATTTT.